The 19 T cell receptor beta chains below were found in one sample sequenced in a study of beta chain features in type 1 diabetes. Expressed TCRB transcripts were sequenced, since all the RNA that had been isolated was reverse transcribed. This table comes from immunoSEQ multiplex PCR, and its TCRdb copy is limited to in-frame clones, with some not included. The table shows 850,000 to 900,000 clones, with roughly 16% occurring only once. The sample consisted of naive CD4+ T cells from blood. These receptors all come from a woman aged 18-29 years in good health.

In its sample, this clone was seen a few times. The V gene is TRBV28, the J gene TRBJ1-5, with a possible D match to TRBD1 (6 bases). CDR1 and CDR2 (germline): MDHEN, SYDVKM. The CDR3 is made up of 17 amino acids. Trimming took 10 bases from V and 0 from J, leaving 22 bases between them. CDR3 protein: CATSPGQPPYSNQPQHF. The CDR3 DNA sequence: TGTGCCACCTCCCCGGGACAACCACCTTATAGCAATCAGCCCCAGCATTTT.

This clone was observed a few times. The same CDR3 also results from other DNA sequences found in this sample. The genes are TRBV27 and TRBJ2-5; 8 nucleotides agree with TRBD1. The CDR3 has 13 residues. Germline assignment: CDR1 MNHEY and CDR2 SMNVEV (reference sequence). With 6 bases clipped from V and 4 bases from J, the junction kept 4 bases outside the gene matches. CDR3 nucleotide sequence: TGTGCCAGCAGCCGACAGGGGCGAGAGACCCAGTACTTC. It specifies CASSRQGRETQYF.

The rearrangement joins TRBV5-6 to TRBJ2-1; D not resolved. The CDR3 has 16 amino acids. Deletions cut 7 bases from V and 7 bases from J, with 24 bases between. The germline gives CDR1 SGHDT, CDR2 YYEEEE. CDR3 residues: CASSNLGYRSTNEQFF. CDR3 coding DNA: TGTGCCAGCTCGAACTTGGGCTACCGCTCAACAAATGAGCAGTTCTTC.

Regarding this clone: Other DNA sequences from this sample encode an identical CDR3 as well. The V and J genes are TRBV5-1 and TRBJ2-2; 14 nucleotides match TRBD2. CDR3 size: 16 residues. Germline CDR1 SGHRS, CDR2 YFSETQ. The trim removed 4 bases at V and 4 bases at J, leaving 3 bases unmatched. CDR3 amino acids: CASSEGLAGVTGELFF. The CDR3, as DNA: TGCGCCAGCAGCGAGGGACTAGCGGGGGTCACCGGGGAGCTGTTTTTT.

The chain links TRBV6-5 to TRBJ2-2, with 7 positions matching TRBD2. The CDR3 has 15 amino acids. The germline CDR1 and CDR2 sequences are MNHEY and SVGAGI. J was trimmed by 4 bases and V by 2 bases; bases with no gene match: 4. The CDR3 is CASSYRDYATGELFF. The CDR3 DNA follows: TGTGCCAGCAGTTACCGGGACTATGCCACCGGGGAGCTGTTTTTT.

This rearrangement joins TRBV28 to TRBJ2-2; D is perhaps TRBD2 (6 bases). Germline values: CDR1 MDHEN, CDR2 SYDVKM. V dropped 10 bases and J dropped 1 base, with 13 bases sitting between them. The CDR3 has 14 residues. The CDR3 region is CATRAGLNTGELFF. The CDR3, as DNA: TGTGCCACCCGGGCGGGATTGAACACCGGGGAGCTGTTTTTT.

This chain joins TRBV7-2 and TRBJ2-1, with 10 bases identical to TRBD2. V gave up 0 bases and J gave up 15 bases; unmatched junction bases: 14. In germline, CDR1 is SGHTA, CDR2 FQGNSA. The CDR3 extends over 16 amino acids. The CDR3 nucleotides read TGTGCCAGCAGCTTAGCGCAGCGGCTAGCGGGAGCGTGGCGGTTCTTC. Protein: CASSLAQRLAGAWRFF.

This clone was picked up a small number of times. Distinct nucleotide sequences in the sample also encode this CDR3. The chain has TRBV18 and TRBJ1-2, with 7 bases lining up with TRBD1. Germline V gene data show CDR1 as KGHSH and CDR2 as LQKENI. This CDR3 spans 13 amino acids. Trimming at V came to 3 bases and at J to 4 bases, leaving 2 bases not matched to a gene. CDR3 nucleotides: TGTGCCAGCTCACCGCGGGACAGCTATGGCTACACCTTC. Translation: CASSPRDSYGYTF. The variable domain in full, with the rest retrieved from reference TRBV18 and TRBJ1-2, is NAGVMQNPRHLVRRRGQEARLRCSPMKGHSHVYWYRQLPEEGLKFMVYLQKENIIDESGMPKERFSAEFPKEGPSILRIQQVVRGDSAAYFCASSPRDSYGYTFGSGTRLTVV.

The table lists this clone with a few counts. The chain couples TRBV5-6 to TRBJ2-7; no clear D. CDR1 and CDR2 (germline): SGHDT, YYEEEE. Trimming pared 4 bases from V and 0 bases from J, leaving 17 bases between. CDR3 length: 16 residues. CDR3 loop: CASSHYGGGSSYEQYF. The CDR3 coding sequence is TGTGCCAGCAGCCACTACGGTGGCGGTAGCTCCTACGAGCAGTACTTC.

This clone was observed a few times. This chain connects TRBV10-3 to TRBJ1-5; no definite D call. Germline lookup yields CDR1 ENHRY and CDR2 SYGVKD. The CDR3 covers 12 residues. V was trimmed by 0 bases and J by 8 bases, leaving 5 bases between them. Here the CDR3 DNA reads TGTGCCATCAGTGAGTCGAGTAAGCCCCAGCATTTT. Protein sequence: CAISESSKPQHF.

Only a few counts were recorded for this clone. The gene calls are TRBV4-2 and TRBJ2-2; D ambiguous. The CDR3 extends over 12 amino acids. Germline CDR1 LGHNA, CDR2 YNFKEQ. The V end lost 6 bases, the J end lost 2 bases, and 4 bases lay between the germline ends. CDR3 bases: TGTGCCAGCAGGCTCAACACCGGGGAGCTGTTTTTT. Protein sequence: CASRLNTGELFF.

The rearrangement links TRBV15 to TRBJ2-7; 9 bases map to TRBD2. The CDR3 totals 15 residues. The J segment lost 5 bases and the V segment lost 1 base, leaving 6 bases of the junction unmatched. CDR1 is LNHNV and CDR2 is YYDKDF in the germline V gene (reference sequence). The CDR3: CATSRAREGTHEQYF. In nucleotides, the CDR3 is TGTGCCACCAGCAGAGCGCGGGAGGGTACCCACGAGCAGTACTTC.

The chain recombines TRBV28 with TRBJ2-7; a possible D gene is TRBD1 (6 bases). CDR1 and CDR2 (germline): MDHEN, SYDVKM. The CDR3 has 13 residues. Deletions cut 8 bases from V and 4 bases from J, with 15 bases between. CDR3 protein: CASYTTGKYEQYF. CDR3 sequence (DNA): TGTGCCAGCTACACCACAGGGAAATACGAGCAGTACTTC.

CDR3: CASSLGIGEQYF. DNA for the CDR3: TGTGCCAGCAGCTTAGGGATAGGCGAGCAGTACTTC. The J gene is TRBJ2-7, the V gene TRBV7-2; no clear D gene. CDR1 SGHTA and CDR2 FQGNSA come from the germline V gene. The CDR3 is made up of 12 amino acids. Deletions cut 1 base from V and 6 bases from J, with 7 bases between.

The V gene is TRBV19, the J gene TRBJ1-2; D possibly corresponds to TRBD1 (5 bases). V was trimmed by 5 bases and J by 4 bases, leaving 17 bases between them. From germline, CDR1 is LNHDA and CDR2 SQIVND (reference sequence). This CDR3 has 15 residues. CDR3 protein: CASSPTGQTPYGYTF. DNA of the CDR3: TGTGCCAGTAGTCCCACGGGGCAGACACCCTATGGCTACACCTTC.

A few counts support this clone. The chain is built from TRBV28 and TRBJ2-5; TRBD2 matches 11 bases. Germline lookup yields CDR1 MDHEN and CDR2 SYDVKM. V gave up 5 bases and J gave up 0 bases; unmatched junction bases: 8. CDR3 length: 17 amino acids. Written as DNA, the CDR3 is TGTGCCAGCAGTCAACCCCCTAGCGGGGGGTACCAAGAGACCCAGTACTTC. Its protein is CASSQPPSGGYQETQYF.

The table lists this clone with a few counts. This CDR3 is also generated by other DNA sequences in the sample. The chain links TRBV2 to TRBJ2-3; D unclear. Germline-derived CDR1 and CDR2 are SNHLY and FYNNEI. This CDR3 is built from 12 residues. Trimming shortened V by 4 bases and J by 0 bases, and 2 bases separated the two germline ends. CDR3: CASSGSTDTQYF. Here the CDR3 DNA reads TGTGCCAGCAGTGGAAGCACAGATACGCAGTATTTT.

The V call is TRBV18, the J call TRBJ2-7; maybe TRBD2 (5 bases). The CDR3 sequence is 12 residues long. Per germline, CDR1 KGHSH and CDR2 LQKENI. The ends were cut back, 2 bases at V and 10 bases at J, with 12 bases in the middle. The CDR3 DNA follows: TGTGCCAGCTCACCAAACCCAGCGGAACAGTACTTC. This translates into CASSPNPAEQYF.

This clone has only a few counts. The chain carries TRBV7-6 and TRBJ1-3, with D perhaps TRBD1 (5 bases). Trimming pared 3 bases from V and 4 bases from J, leaving 13 bases between. The CDR3 totals 15 residues. Germline-derived CDR1 and CDR2 are SGHVS and FNYEAQ. In DNA, the CDR3 is TGTGCCAGCAGCTTGGGAGCAGGGCCCGGAAACACCATATATTTT. This sequence encodes CASSLGAGPGNTIYF. The variable domain in full, completed from reference TRBV7-6 and TRBJ1-3, reads GAGVSQSPRYKVTKRGQDVALRCDPISGHVSLYWYRQALGQGPEFLTYFNYEAQQDKSGLPNDRFSAERPEGSISTLTIQRTEQRDSAMYRCASSLGAGPGNTIYFGEGSWLTVV.